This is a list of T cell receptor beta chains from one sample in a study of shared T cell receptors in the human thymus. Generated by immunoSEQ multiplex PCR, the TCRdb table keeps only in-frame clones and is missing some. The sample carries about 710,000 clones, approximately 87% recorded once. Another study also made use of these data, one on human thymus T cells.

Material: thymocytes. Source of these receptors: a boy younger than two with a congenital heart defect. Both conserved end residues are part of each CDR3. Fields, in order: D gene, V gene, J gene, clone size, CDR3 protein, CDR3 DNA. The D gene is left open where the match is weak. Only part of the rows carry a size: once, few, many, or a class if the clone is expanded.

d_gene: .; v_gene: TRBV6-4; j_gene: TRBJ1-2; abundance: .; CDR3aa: CASSASLVGPRNGYTF; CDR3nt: TGTGCCAGCAGTGCCTCCCTTGTGGGGCCTAGGAATGGCTACACCTTC
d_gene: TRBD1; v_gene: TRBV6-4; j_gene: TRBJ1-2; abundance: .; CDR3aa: CASSDRQGGDPGYTF; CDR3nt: TGTGCCAGCAGTGACCGACAGGGCGGGGATCCTGGCTACACCTTC
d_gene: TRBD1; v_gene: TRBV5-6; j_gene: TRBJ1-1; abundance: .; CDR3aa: CASSPGTGSTEAFF; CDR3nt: TGTGCCAGCAGCCCCGGGACAGGGTCGACTGAAGCTTTCTTT
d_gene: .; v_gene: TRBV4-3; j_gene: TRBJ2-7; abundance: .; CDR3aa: CASSQGQANSYEQYF; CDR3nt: TGCGCCAGCAGCCAAGGACAGGCCAACTCCTACGAGCAGTACTTC
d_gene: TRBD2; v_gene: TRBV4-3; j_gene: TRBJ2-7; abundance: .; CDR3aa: CASSQDWRNGRITDEQYF; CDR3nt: TGCGCCAGCAGCCAAGATTGGCGGAACGGGAGGATCACCGACGAGCAGTACTTC
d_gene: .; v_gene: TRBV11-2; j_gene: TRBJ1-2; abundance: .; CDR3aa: CASRSPRSLSGYTF; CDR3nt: TGTGCCAGCAGGTCCCCCCGGAGTCTTAGTGGCTACACCTTC
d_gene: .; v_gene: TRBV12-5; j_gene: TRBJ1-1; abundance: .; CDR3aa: CASGLTPGFEGDVAFF; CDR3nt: TGTGCTAGTGGTTTGACGCCGGGTTTCGAGGGTGATGTGGCTTTCTTT
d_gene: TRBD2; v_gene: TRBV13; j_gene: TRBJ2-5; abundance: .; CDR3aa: CASSLVQREGQETQYF; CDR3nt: TGTGCCAGCAGCTTAGTCCAGCGGGAGGGCCAAGAGACCCAGTACTTC
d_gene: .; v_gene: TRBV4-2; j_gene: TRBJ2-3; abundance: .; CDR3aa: CATGVPPSEDTQYF; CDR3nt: TGTGCCACGGGTGTTCCACCCTCAGAGGATACGCAGTATTTT
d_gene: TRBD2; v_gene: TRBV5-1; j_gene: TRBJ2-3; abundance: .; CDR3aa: CASSLRGGNRSTDTQYF; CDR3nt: TGCGCCAGCAGCTTGCGGGGGGGAAACCGTAGCACAGATACGCAGTATTTT
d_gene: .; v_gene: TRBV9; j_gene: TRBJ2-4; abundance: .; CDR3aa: CASSPKNIQYF; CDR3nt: TGTGCCAGCAGCCCGAAAAACATTCAGTACTTC
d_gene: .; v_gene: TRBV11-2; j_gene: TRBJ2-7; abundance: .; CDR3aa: CASSIQGPWGEQYF; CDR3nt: TGTGCCAGCAGCATTCAGGGGCCGTGGGGGGAGCAGTACTTC
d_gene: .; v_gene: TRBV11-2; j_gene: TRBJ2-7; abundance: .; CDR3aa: CASSAPPGSSYEQYF; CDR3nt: TGTGCCAGCAGCGCCCCCCCGGGGAGCTCCTACGAGCAGTACTTC
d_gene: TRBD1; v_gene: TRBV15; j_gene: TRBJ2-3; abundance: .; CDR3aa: CATKVRDSRKDTQYF; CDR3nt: TGTGCCACCAAAGTACGGGACAGCCGAAAAGATACGCAGTATTTT
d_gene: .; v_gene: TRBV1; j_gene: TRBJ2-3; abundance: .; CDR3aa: CTSSQEQAGGRWPDTQYF; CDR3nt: TGCACCAGCAGCCAAGAACAAGCGGGGGGTAGATGGCCAGATACGCAGTATTTT
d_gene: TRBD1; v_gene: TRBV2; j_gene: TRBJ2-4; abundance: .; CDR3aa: CASSSLQPGQGQLAKNIQYF; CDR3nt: TGTGCCAGCAGTAGTCTCCAACCGGGACAGGGCCAGCTAGCCAAAAACATTCAGTACTTC
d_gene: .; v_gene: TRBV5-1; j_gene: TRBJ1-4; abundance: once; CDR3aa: CASSLNSQTNEKLFF; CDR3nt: TGCGCCAGCAGCTTGAACAGCCAAACTAATGAAAAACTGTTTTTT
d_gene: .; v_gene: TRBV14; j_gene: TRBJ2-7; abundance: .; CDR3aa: CASSRRETYEQYF; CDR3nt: TGTGCCAGCAGCCGGCGGGAAACCTACGAGCAGTACTTC
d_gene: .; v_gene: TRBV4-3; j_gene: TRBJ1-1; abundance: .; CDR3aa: CASSQDRGGLLKVTEAFF; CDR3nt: TGCGCCAGCAGCCAAGATCGGGGGGGTCTGCTTAAAGTCACGGAAGCTTTCTTT
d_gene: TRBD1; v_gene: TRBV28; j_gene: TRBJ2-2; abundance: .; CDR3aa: CASSLPRGSNTGELFF; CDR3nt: TGTGCCAGCAGCCTTCCCAGGGGGTCGAACACCGGGGAGCTGTTTTTT
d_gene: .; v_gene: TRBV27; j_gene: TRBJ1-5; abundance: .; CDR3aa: CASSLIAELNQPQHF; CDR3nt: TGTGCCAGCAGTTTAATTGCGGAACTCAATCAGCCCCAGCATTTT
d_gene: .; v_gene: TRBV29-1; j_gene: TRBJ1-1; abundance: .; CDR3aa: CSVETGFGPEAFF; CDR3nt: TGCAGCGTTGAGACAGGCTTCGGCCCTGAAGCTTTCTTT
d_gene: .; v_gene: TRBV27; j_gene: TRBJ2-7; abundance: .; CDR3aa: CASSFRGSLRGQYF; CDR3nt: TGTGCCAGCAGTTTTAGGGGTTCTCTACGTGGGCAGTACTTC
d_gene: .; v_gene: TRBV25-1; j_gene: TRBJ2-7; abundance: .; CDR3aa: CASSPDWSYEQYF; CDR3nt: TGTGCCAGCAGCCCAGACTGGTCCTACGAGCAGTACTTC
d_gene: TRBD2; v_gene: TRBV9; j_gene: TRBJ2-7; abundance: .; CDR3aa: CASSPSRGGSHYEQYF; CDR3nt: TGTGCCAGCAGCCCCTCTCGGGGCGGGAGTCACTACGAGCAGTACTTC